This TCR beta chain was documented in a study of OX40 agonist ivuxolimab in advanced cancers. As for the study in general: Dose-escalation patients' cancers were hepatocellular carcinoma, melanoma, renal cell or head and neck cancer. Study-wide results and caveats: Compared with CD4+, CD8+ T cells on average had more expanded clones. Researchers did not determine the expanded peripheral T cells' antigen specificity.

Note on this clone: What it recognizes is unknown.

The repertoire was sequenced with immunoSEQ multiplex PCR; TCRdb's copy has only in-frame clones and lacks some. The sample has 90,000 to 150,000 clones, 80% to 90% seen once. The germline V gene encodes CDR1 MDHEN and CDR2 SYDVKM. V was cut by 5 bases and J by 0 bases, with 11 bases left in between. The CDR3 is 15 residues long. This receptor was taken from an adult with an advanced solid tumor such as melanoma, head and neck, liver or kidney cancer. J is TRBJ1-5 and V is TRBV28; D call uncertain. Sample: CD4+ or CD8+ T cells sorted from blood, taken in a trial of the OX40 agonist ivuxolimab. This chain's CDR3 is CASSRSGYSNQPQHF. CDR3 nucleotide sequence: TGTGCCAGCAGTCGGTCGGGGTATAGCAATCAGCCCCAGCATTTT.